Listed below are T cell receptor beta chains from one sample, sequenced in a study of CD8 T cells in Susac syndrome. TCRdb used MiXCR to reprocess the immunoSEQ multiplex PCR reads, holding one entry per CDR3 protein. The profile shows about 120,000 distinct CDR3 sequences, 85% to 95% of them singletons. The sample comprised CD8+ T cells from PBMCs. Source of these receptors: a human donor in good health. The CDR3 runs from the conserved cysteine through the conserved F or W. D genes are given only for firm matches. A clone size is listed for some rows: how often the clone was seen (once, few, many), or a class if it is expanded.

abundance: .
v_gene: TRBV2
d_gene: .
j_gene: TRBJ1-1
CDR3aa: CASSGATGSTEAFF
CDR3nt: TGTGCCAGCAGTGGGGCCACCGGGAGCACTGAAGCTTTCTTT

abundance: .
v_gene: TRBV9
d_gene: TRBD2
j_gene: TRBJ2-1
CDR3aa: CASSVGPPWGSGYYNEQFF
CDR3nt: TGTGCCAGCAGCGTAGGCCCCCCTTGGGGTAGCGGGTACTACAATGAGCAGTTCTTC

abundance: .
v_gene: TRBV7-9
d_gene: .
j_gene: TRBJ1-1
CDR3aa: CASSWVPGAANTEAFF
CDR3nt: TGTGCCAGCAGCTGGGTTCCGGGGGCGGCGAACACTGAAGCTTTCTTT

abundance: .
v_gene: TRBV19
d_gene: TRBD2
j_gene: TRBJ2-1
CDR3aa: CASSMGTSGGARNEQFF
CDR3nt: TGTGCCAGTAGTATGGGTACTAGCGGGGGGGCGCGGAATGAGCAGTTCTTC

abundance: .
v_gene: TRBV14
d_gene: TRBD2
j_gene: TRBJ2-7
CDR3aa: CASSQDSGGSYEQYF
CDR3nt: TGTGCCAGCAGCCAAGACTCGGGGGGCTCCTACGAGCAGTACTTC

abundance: .
v_gene: TRBV29-1
d_gene: TRBD1
j_gene: TRBJ1-1
CDR3aa: CSVVGSTGTTEAFF
CDR3nt: TGCAGCGTTGTGGGTTCGACAGGGACCACTGAAGCTTTCTTT

abundance: .
v_gene: TRBV20-1
d_gene: TRBD2
j_gene: TRBJ2-4
CDR3aa: CSAVGTSRAKNIQYF
CDR3nt: TGCAGTGCTGTAGGGACTAGCAGGGCCAAAAACATTCAGTACTTC

abundance: .
v_gene: TRBV2
d_gene: .
j_gene: TRBJ2-3
CDR3aa: CASSAVGQVDTQYF
CDR3nt: TGTGCCAGCAGTGCAGTAGGGCAGGTTGATACGCAGTATTTT

abundance: .
v_gene: TRBV11-1
d_gene: TRBD2
j_gene: TRBJ2-7
CDR3aa: CASSRRLAGASYEQYF
CDR3nt: TGTGCCAGCAGCCGGAGACTAGCGGGGGCATCCTACGAGCAGTACTTC

abundance: .
v_gene: TRBV12-3/TRBV12-4
d_gene: .
j_gene: TRBJ1-2
CDR3aa: CASSLRGSRALNYGYTF
CDR3nt: TGTGCCAGCAGTTTACGTGGGTCCAGAGCGCTTAACTATGGCTACACCTTC

abundance: .
v_gene: TRBV10-2
d_gene: .
j_gene: TRBJ1-1
CDR3aa: CASSATAPNTEAFF
CDR3nt: TGCGCCAGCAGCGCGACAGCTCCCAACACTGAAGCTTTCTTT

abundance: .
v_gene: TRBV4-3
d_gene: .
j_gene: TRBJ2-1
CDR3aa: CASSHRLGGNEQFF
CDR3nt: TGCGCCAGCAGCCACCGCTTGGGGGGCAATGAGCAGTTCTTC

abundance: few
v_gene: TRBV29-1
d_gene: .
j_gene: TRBJ2-7
CDR3aa: CSVGAGEQYF
CDR3nt: TGCAGCGTCGGGGCGGGGGAGCAGTACTTC

abundance: .
v_gene: TRBV20-1
d_gene: .
j_gene: TRBJ2-3
CDR3aa: CSAFSGDTQYF
CDR3nt: TGCAGTGCCTTCTCGGGAGATACGCAGTATTTT

abundance: once
v_gene: TRBV29-1
d_gene: .
j_gene: TRBJ1-2
CDR3aa: CSVEGGGDGYTF
CDR3nt: TGCAGCGTTGAGGGGGGAGGAGATGGCTACACCTTC

abundance: once
v_gene: TRBV12-3/TRBV12-4
d_gene: TRBD1
j_gene: TRBJ2-1
CDR3aa: CASTTIGQGEGNEQFF
CDR3nt: TGTGCCAGCACCACCATTGGACAGGGGGAAGGGAATGAGCAGTTCTTC

abundance: .
v_gene: TRBV9
d_gene: .
j_gene: TRBJ2-4
CDR3aa: CASSAPATPNIQYF
CDR3nt: TGTGCCAGCAGCGCCCCAGCCACGCCAAACATTCAGTACTTC

abundance: .
v_gene: TRBV7-9
d_gene: .
j_gene: TRBJ2-2
CDR3aa: CASSSNRNTGELFF
CDR3nt: TGTGCCAGCAGCTCTAACCGAAACACCGGGGAGCTGTTTTTT

abundance: few
v_gene: TRBV4-2
d_gene: .
j_gene: TRBJ1-1
CDR3aa: CASSQEPQEAFAEAFF
CDR3nt: TGTGCCAGCAGCCAAGAACCCCAGGAGGCGTTCGCTGAAGCTTTCTTT